This T cell receptor beta chain was recorded in a study of cytomegalovirus exposure and HLA in healthy donors. Researchers ran the PCR with 60 Vbeta and 13 Jbeta primers. Method: immunoSEQ multiplex PCR; TCRdb's copy keeps in-frame clones and lacks some. The sample holds fewer than 200,000 clones, 82% seen once. The specimen was PBMCs. The TCR originated in a male donor in good health and CMV-seronegative.

DNA for the CDR3: TGTGCCAGCAGCTTACTTGACGGGGGGAACATTCAGTACTTC. It yields the protein CASSLLDGGNIQYF. V gene TRBV11-1 combines with J gene TRBJ2-4; TRBD2 aligns across 7 bases. The trim removed 2 bases at V and 7 bases at J, leaving 5 bases unmatched. In germline, CDR1 is SGHAT, CDR2 FQDESV (reference sequence). This CDR3 is built from 14 residues.